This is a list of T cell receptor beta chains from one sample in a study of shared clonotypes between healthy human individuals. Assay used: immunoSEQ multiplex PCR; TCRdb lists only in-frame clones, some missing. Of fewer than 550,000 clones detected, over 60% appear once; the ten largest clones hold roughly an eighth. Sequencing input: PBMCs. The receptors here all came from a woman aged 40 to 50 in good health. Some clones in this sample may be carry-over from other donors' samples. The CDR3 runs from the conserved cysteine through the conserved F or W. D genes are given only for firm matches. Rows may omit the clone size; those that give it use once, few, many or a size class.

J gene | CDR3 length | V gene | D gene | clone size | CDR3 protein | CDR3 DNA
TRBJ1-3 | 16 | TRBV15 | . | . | CATSGTGQTSGNTIYF | TGTGCCACCAGCGGGACGGGACAAACCTCTGGAAACACCATATATTTT
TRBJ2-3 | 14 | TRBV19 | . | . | CASRNSGSTDTQYF | TGTGCCAGTAGGAACAGCGGGAGCACAGATACGCAGTATTTT
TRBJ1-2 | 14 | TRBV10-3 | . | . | CAISGDTASYGYTF | TGTGCCATCAGTGGGGACACCGCTAGCTATGGCTACACCTTC
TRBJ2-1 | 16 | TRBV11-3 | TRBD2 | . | CASSLDGTSGYNEQFF | TGTGCCAGCAGCTTAGATGGGACTAGCGGGTACAATGAGCAGTTCTTC
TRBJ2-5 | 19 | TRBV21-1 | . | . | CASSKFNEHSLGAWETQYF | TGTGCCAGCAGCAAATTTAACGAACACTCTTTGGGGGCTTGGGAGACCCAGTACTTC
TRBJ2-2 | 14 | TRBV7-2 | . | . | CASSLDYGTGELFF | TGTGCCAGCAGCTTAGATTACGGTACCGGGGAGCTGTTTTTT
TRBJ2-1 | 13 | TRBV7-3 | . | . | CASSLSISNEQFF | TGTGCCAGCAGCTTATCGATCAGCAATGAGCAGTTCTTC
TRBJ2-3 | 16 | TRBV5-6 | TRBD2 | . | CASSLVRRLATDTQYF | TGTGCCAGCAGCTTGGTCCGAAGACTAGCGACAGATACGCAGTATTTT
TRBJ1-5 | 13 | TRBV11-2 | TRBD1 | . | CASSLTGYQPQHF | TGTGCCAGCAGCCTGACAGGGTATCAGCCCCAGCATTTT
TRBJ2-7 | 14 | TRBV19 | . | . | CASSIVGSSYEQYF | TGTGCCAGTAGTATAGTCGGGAGTTCCTACGAGCAGTACTTC
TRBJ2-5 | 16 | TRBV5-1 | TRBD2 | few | CASSLGLAGGQETQYF | TGCGCCAGCAGCTTGGGACTAGCGGGAGGCCAAGAGACCCAGTACTTC
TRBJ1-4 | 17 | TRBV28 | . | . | CASSYGRDAATNEKLFF | TGTGCCAGCAGTTATGGACGGGACGCTGCAACTAATGAAAAACTGTTTTTT
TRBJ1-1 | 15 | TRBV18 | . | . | CASSPPLGWGTEAFF | TGTGCCAGCTCACCACCGCTGGGGTGGGGCACTGAAGCTTTCTTT
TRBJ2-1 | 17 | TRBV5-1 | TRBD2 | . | CASSILVAGGPRNEQFF | TGCGCCAGCAGCATTCTCGTAGCGGGAGGGCCGCGGAATGAGCAGTTCTTC
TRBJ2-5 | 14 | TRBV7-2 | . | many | CASSLAGVWETQYF | TGTGCCAGCAGCTTAGCGGGAGTCTGGGAGACCCAGTACTTC
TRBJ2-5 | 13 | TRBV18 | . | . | CASSRTGQETQYF | TGTGCCAGCTCACGTACAGGTCAAGAGACCCAGTACTTC
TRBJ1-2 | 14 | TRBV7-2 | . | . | CASSLGWTSYGYTF | TGTGCCAGCAGCTTAGGATGGACATCCTATGGCTACACCTTC
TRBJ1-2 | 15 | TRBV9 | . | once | CASSVGPGRRYGYTF | TGTGCCAGCAGCGTGGGACCGGGACGCCGCTATGGCTACACCTTC
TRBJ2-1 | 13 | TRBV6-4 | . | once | CASSGGGVDEQFF | TGTGCCAGCAGTGGAGGCGGGGTGGATGAGCAGTTCTTC
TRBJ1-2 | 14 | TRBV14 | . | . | CASSQAGPSGGYTF | TGTGCCAGCAGCCAAGCAGGGCCCTCGGGGGGCTACACCTTC
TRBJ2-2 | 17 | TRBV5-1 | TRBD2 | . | CASSLGAGTSGTGELFF | TGCGCCAGCAGCTTGGGAGCTGGGACTAGCGGTACCGGGGAGCTGTTTTTT
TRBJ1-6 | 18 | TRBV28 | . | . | CASSLFAARRSLNSPLHF | TGTGCCAGCAGTTTATTCGCAGCGCGAAGGTCCCTTAATTCACCCCTCCACTTT
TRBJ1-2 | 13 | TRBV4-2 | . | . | CASSQDRWEGYTF | TGTGCCAGCAGCCAAGACCGGTGGGAGGGCTACACCTTC
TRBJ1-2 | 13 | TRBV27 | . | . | CASSFGGRGGYTF | TGTGCCAGCAGTTTCGGGGGTAGGGGGGGCTACACCTTC
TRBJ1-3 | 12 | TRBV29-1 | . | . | CSVESREGTIYF | TGCAGCGTTGAAAGCAGGGAGGGCACCATATATTTT
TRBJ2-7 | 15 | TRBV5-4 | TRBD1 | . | CASSLGQGALGEQYF | TGTGCCAGCAGCTTGGGCCAGGGGGCGCTGGGAGAGCAGTACTTC
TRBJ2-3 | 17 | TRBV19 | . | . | CASRRHAQGTSTDTQYF | TGTGCCAGTAGGAGGCACGCCCAGGGAACTAGCACAGATACGCAGTATTTT
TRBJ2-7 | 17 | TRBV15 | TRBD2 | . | CATSMTIAGGGSYEQYF | TGTGCCACCAGCATGACTATAGCGGGAGGGGGATCCTACGAGCAGTACTTC
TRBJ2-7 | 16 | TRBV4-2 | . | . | CASSQSLGAGSYEQYF | TGTGCCAGCAGCCAGTCCCTTGGGGCGGGGTCCTACGAGCAGTACTTC
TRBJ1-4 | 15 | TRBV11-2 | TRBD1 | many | CASSSGGETNEKLFF | TGTGCCAGCAGCTCAGGGGGGGAAACTAATGAAAAACTGTTTTTT
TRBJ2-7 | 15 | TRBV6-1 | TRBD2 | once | CASSAGLAGSYEQYF | TGTGCCAGCAGTGCAGGACTAGCGGGTTCCTACGAGCAGTACTTC
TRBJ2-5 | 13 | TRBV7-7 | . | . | CASSLDSQETQYF | TGTGCCAGCAGCCTTGACAGCCAAGAGACCCAGTACTTC
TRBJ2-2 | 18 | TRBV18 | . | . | CASSPLSRADVNTGELFF | TGTGCCAGCTCACCACTTTCCCGGGCCGATGTCAACACCGGGGAGCTGTTTTTT
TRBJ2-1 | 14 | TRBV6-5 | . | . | CAAKRGSSYNEQFF | TGTGCCGCCAAGCGTGGGAGCTCCTACAATGAGCAGTTCTTC
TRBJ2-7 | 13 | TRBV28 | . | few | CASTGRANYEQYF | TGTGCCAGCACAGGCAGGGCTAACTACGAGCAGTACTTC
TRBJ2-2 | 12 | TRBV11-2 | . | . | CASSFNTGELFF | TGTGCCAGCAGCTTTAACACCGGGGAGCTGTTTTTT
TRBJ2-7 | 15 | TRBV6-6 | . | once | CASSYYGRFQYEQYF | TGTGCCAGCAGTTACTATGGCAGGTTCCAATACGAGCAGTACTTC
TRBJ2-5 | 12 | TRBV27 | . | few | CASSPLQETQYF | TGTGCCAGCAGTCCTCTCCAAGAGACCCAGTACTTC
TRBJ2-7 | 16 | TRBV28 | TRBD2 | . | CASSSYSGSSHGEQYF | TGTGCCAGCAGTTCATATAGCGGGAGCAGTCACGGGGAGCAGTACTTC
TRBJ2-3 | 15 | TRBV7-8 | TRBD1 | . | CATSPPGQGTDTQYF | TGTGCCACCTCCCCCCCGGGACAGGGCACAGATACGCAGTATTTT
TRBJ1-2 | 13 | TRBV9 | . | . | CASSAGDDYGYTF | TGTGCCAGCAGCGCAGGGGATGACTATGGCTACACCTTC
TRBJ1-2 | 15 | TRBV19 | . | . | CASSIDASAGYGYTF | TGTGCCAGTAGTATAGATGCCTCCGCTGGGTATGGCTACACCTTC
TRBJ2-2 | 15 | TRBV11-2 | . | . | CASSLDWDNTGELFF | TGTGCCAGCAGCTTAGATTGGGACAACACCGGGGAGCTGTTTTTT
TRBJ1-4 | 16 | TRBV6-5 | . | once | CASSYFRDTPNEKLFF | TGTGCCAGCAGTTACTTCAGGGATACCCCTAATGAAAAACTGTTTTTT
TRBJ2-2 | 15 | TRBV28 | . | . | CASSLGSRNTGELFF | TGTGCCAGCAGTTTAGGGAGCAGGAACACCGGGGAGCTGTTTTTT
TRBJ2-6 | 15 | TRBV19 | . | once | CASSIRRTGANVLTF | TGTGCCAGTAGCATTCGGCGTACCGGGGCCAACGTCCTGACTTTC